This T cell receptor beta chain appears in the sequencing data of a study of blood T cell repertoires in COVID-19 (dated by TCRdb to 2018 to 2021). Broadly, across the study: Collaborator samples came from the United States, Italy and Spain and covered acute and convalescent phases of COVID-19. Samples came from the ongoing ImmuneRACE study (first 160 participants) plus 1,254 subjects from 6 global collaborators. A freely available public database, intended as a resource for researchers studying the immune response to SARS-CoV-2, is where the repertoires were released. The prospective study material was composed of cDNA or gDNA derived from T cells, B-cell-depleted T cells, or PBMCs. The sample metadata nearly always contained a de-identified subject ID, COVID-19 status, age in years and sex. Where available, HLA class I and class II types were obtained from metadata supplied by the sample provider rather than from assay-based typing. Deeply sampled blood TCRbeta repertoires from subjects exposed to, actively infected with, or recovered from COVID-19 were included in the dataset.

Its CDR3 holds 13 amino acids, cysteine through phenylalanine. Only CDR3 DNA remains: 39 bases, in frame from the first base. V and J lose 2 bases and 8 bases, and a span of 10 bases separates them. Looking up the germline V gene yields CDR1 MDHEN and CDR2 SYDVKM. TCRbeta CDR3 regions were amplified from genomic DNA by means of the immunoSEQ Assay, a bias-controlled multiplex PCR. On the study's bioinformatics: Nucleated cell counts per sample were estimated from amplification of reference gene primers within the assay. To quantify the absolute abundance of each unique TCRbeta CDR3 rearrangement, sequence reads were collapsed and filtered. For each sample, productive Simpson clonality was calculated by taking the square root of Simpson's diversity index across productive rearrangements. This immuneACCESS table, as held by TCRdb, lists in-frame sequences with V and J called but not all clones. Of the missing ones, under half trace to an unresolved V gene in checked studies; the others have no known cause. V and J calls plus clone size are reproduced from that table; the DNA served to infer D and trimming. The sample includes 260,000 or so clones, with 65% to 90% observed a single time. About 4.8% of the sample lies in the top ten.

A word on this clone: What antigen it recognizes has not been identified. Base qualities are not at hand, and no much larger clone is one base apart.

The collaborating institutions used their own protocols to collect whole blood in K2EDTA tubes. For TCRbeta analysis, collaborators shipped samples as frozen whole blood, isolated PBMCs, or DNA extracted from either of those sample types. Findings and caveats that apply to the study as a whole: The quantity of clinical and demographic metadata differed by source and by participant and was supplied without curation.

The TCR was taken from a woman aged 70-85 years with acute or convalescent COVID-19. The specimen was peripheral blood. This receptor chain uses TRBV28 and TRBJ1-3, with the D gene not clear enough to name. The encoded CDR3 is CASSLPRIDTIYF. The DNA reads TGTGCCAGCAGTTTACCTAGGATTGACACCATATATTTT.